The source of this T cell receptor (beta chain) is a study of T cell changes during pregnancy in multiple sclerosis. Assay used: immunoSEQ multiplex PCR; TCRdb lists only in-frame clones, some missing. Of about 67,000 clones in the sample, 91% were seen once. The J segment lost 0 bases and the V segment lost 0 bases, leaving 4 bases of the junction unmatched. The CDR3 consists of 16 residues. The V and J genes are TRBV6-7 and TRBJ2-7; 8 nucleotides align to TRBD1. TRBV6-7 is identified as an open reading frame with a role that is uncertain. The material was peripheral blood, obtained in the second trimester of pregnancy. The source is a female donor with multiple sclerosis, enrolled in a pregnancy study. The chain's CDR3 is CASSYSRDRNSYEQYF. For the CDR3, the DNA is TGTGCCAGCAGTTACTCCCGGGACAGGAACTCCTACGAGCAGTACTTC.